This is a list of T cell receptor beta chains from one sample in a study of cytomegalovirus exposure and HLA in healthy donors. TCRdb keeps only in-frame clones here, not all; method: immunoSEQ multiplex PCR. The table records approximately 170,000 clones, about 70% of them present only once. The sample comprised PBMCs. The receptors were gathered from a woman aged 40 to 50 in good health and CMV-seropositive. The CDR3 runs from the conserved cysteine through the conserved F or W. Each record gives: V gene, D gene, clone size, J gene, CDR3 protein, CDR3 DNA. The D gene is left open where the match is weak. Clone size is given for some rows only: seen once, a few or many times, or a class if the clone is expanded.

v_call: TRBV4-3
d_call: .
clone_size: .
j_call: TRBJ2-7
cdr3_aa: CASSQLPGDEYEQYF
cdr3_nt: TGCGCCAGCAGCCAGCTACCCGGGGATGAATACGAGCAGTACTTC

v_call: TRBV7-9
d_call: TRBD2
clone_size: .
j_call: TRBJ2-1
cdr3_aa: CASSSWTSGSLKGNEQFF
cdr3_nt: TGTGCCAGCAGCTCCTGGACTAGCGGGAGCCTGAAGGGCAATGAGCAGTTCTTC

v_call: TRBV7-9
d_call: .
clone_size: .
j_call: TRBJ2-1
cdr3_aa: CASRAGQYNEQFF
cdr3_nt: TGTGCCAGCAGAGCCGGACAGTACAATGAGCAGTTCTTC

v_call: TRBV28
d_call: .
clone_size: .
j_call: TRBJ2-7
cdr3_aa: CASIGGGAFYEQYF
cdr3_nt: TGTGCCAGCATTGGCGGAGGAGCCTTCTACGAGCAGTACTTC

v_call: TRBV27
d_call: .
clone_size: .
j_call: TRBJ2-4
cdr3_aa: CASSRTAGGNIQYF
cdr3_nt: TGTGCCAGCAGCCGGACAGCCGGAGGAAACATTCAGTACTTC

v_call: TRBV7-2
d_call: .
clone_size: few
j_call: TRBJ2-1
cdr3_aa: CASSPLADEQFF
cdr3_nt: TGTGCCAGCAGCCCCTTGGCGGATGAGCAGTTCTTC

v_call: TRBV20-1
d_call: .
clone_size: .
j_call: TRBJ1-1
cdr3_aa: CSVSREAFF
cdr3_nt: TGCAGTGTCTCTCGGGAAGCTTTCTTT

v_call: TRBV5-1
d_call: .
clone_size: .
j_call: TRBJ2-2
cdr3_aa: CASISSYTGELFF
cdr3_nt: TGCGCCAGCATATCAAGCTACACCGGGGAGCTGTTTTTT

v_call: TRBV14
d_call: TRBD2
clone_size: .
j_call: TRBJ2-7
cdr3_aa: CASSQERSGILYEQYF
cdr3_nt: TGTGCCAGCAGCCAGGAACGTAGCGGGATACTTTACGAGCAGTACTTC

v_call: TRBV7-2
d_call: .
clone_size: .
j_call: TRBJ2-3
cdr3_aa: CASSLFSDTQYF
cdr3_nt: TGTGCCAGCAGCTTGTTCTCAGATACGCAGTATTTT

v_call: TRBV7-2
d_call: .
clone_size: .
j_call: TRBJ2-7
cdr3_aa: CASSLATAGAQYF
cdr3_nt: TGTGCCAGCAGCTTAGCCACAGCAGGGGCGCAGTACTTC

v_call: TRBV4-1
d_call: .
clone_size: .
j_call: TRBJ2-5
cdr3_aa: CASSQGAGANRETQYF
cdr3_nt: TGCGCCAGCAGCCAAGGGGCGGGGGCCAATCGGGAGACCCAGTACTTC

v_call: TRBV5-6
d_call: TRBD2
clone_size: .
j_call: TRBJ2-5
cdr3_aa: CASSFFSGGQETQYF
cdr3_nt: TGTGCCAGCAGCTTCTTTAGCGGGGGGCAAGAGACCCAGTACTTC

v_call: TRBV6-6
d_call: TRBD2
clone_size: few
j_call: TRBJ2-7
cdr3_aa: CASSLQAGGGYEQYF
cdr3_nt: TGTGCCAGCAGTCTTCAAGCGGGAGGTGGCTACGAGCAGTACTTC

v_call: TRBV7-9
d_call: .
clone_size: .
j_call: TRBJ2-7
cdr3_aa: CASSKSHGVQGTYEQYF
cdr3_nt: TGTGCCAGCAGCAAAAGTCACGGAGTTCAGGGGACCTACGAGCAGTACTTC

v_call: TRBV28
d_call: TRBD1
clone_size: .
j_call: TRBJ2-2
cdr3_aa: CASSPEGDRGGTGELFF
cdr3_nt: TGTGCCAGCAGTCCCGAGGGGGACAGGGGAGGAACCGGGGAGCTGTTTTTT

v_call: TRBV2
d_call: .
clone_size: .
j_call: TRBJ2-7
cdr3_aa: CASLPGTYENYEQYF
cdr3_nt: TGTGCCAGCCTCCCCGGGACTTACGAAAACTACGAGCAGTACTTC

v_call: TRBV2
d_call: TRBD2
clone_size: .
j_call: TRBJ2-3
cdr3_aa: CASNHGTSGKDTQYF
cdr3_nt: TGTGCCAGCAACCACGGGACTAGCGGGAAAGATACGCAGTATTTT

v_call: TRBV7-2
d_call: TRBD1
clone_size: .
j_call: TRBJ1-1
cdr3_aa: CASSLRTGVTEAFF
cdr3_nt: TGTGCTAGCAGCTTACGGACAGGGGTGACTGAAGCTTTCTTT

v_call: TRBV28
d_call: .
clone_size: .
j_call: TRBJ2-7
cdr3_aa: CASSFRVSRAYEQYF
cdr3_nt: TGTGCCAGCAGTTTCAGAGTTTCCAGGGCTTACGAGCAGTACTTC

v_call: TRBV5-8
d_call: TRBD2
clone_size: once
j_call: TRBJ2-3
cdr3_aa: CASSLAGGVDTQYF
cdr3_nt: TGTGCCAGCAGCTTGGCGGGAGGTGTGGATACGCAGTATTTT

v_call: TRBV6-6
d_call: .
clone_size: few
j_call: TRBJ2-7
cdr3_aa: CASKRPLALGEQYF
cdr3_nt: TGTGCCAGCAAACGACCACTAGCACTCGGCGAGCAGTACTTC

v_call: TRBV5-4
d_call: .
clone_size: few
j_call: TRBJ2-3
cdr3_aa: CASSIGGDTDTQYF
cdr3_nt: TGTGCCAGCAGTATAGGGGGGGACACAGATACGCAGTATTTT

v_call: TRBV7-3
d_call: .
clone_size: .
j_call: TRBJ2-2
cdr3_aa: CASSLTGGLSTGELFF
cdr3_nt: TGTGCCAGCAGCTTAACAGGGGGTCTGAGCACCGGGGAGCTGTTTTTT

v_call: TRBV9
d_call: .
clone_size: once
j_call: TRBJ1-4
cdr3_aa: CASSAEGGEREKLFF
cdr3_nt: TGTGCCAGCAGCGCCGAAGGGGGGGAAAGGGAAAAACTGTTTTTT

v_call: TRBV4-3
d_call: .
clone_size: few
j_call: TRBJ2-3
cdr3_aa: CASSQAGTTDTQYF
cdr3_nt: TGCGCCAGCAGCCAGGCGGGGACCACAGATACGCAGTATTTT

v_call: TRBV9
d_call: .
clone_size: .
j_call: TRBJ1-1
cdr3_aa: CASNRVSDTEAFF
cdr3_nt: TGTGCCAGCAATCGAGTGTCGGACACTGAAGCTTTCTTT

v_call: TRBV6-4
d_call: .
clone_size: few
j_call: TRBJ1-1
cdr3_aa: CASSDSGRTEAFF
cdr3_nt: TGTGCCAGCAGTGACTCCGGGAGGACTGAAGCTTTCTTT

v_call: TRBV9
d_call: .
clone_size: .
j_call: TRBJ2-5
cdr3_aa: CASSVSLQETQYF
cdr3_nt: TGTGCCAGCAGCGTCTCCCTCCAAGAGACCCAGTACTTC

v_call: TRBV10-3
d_call: .
clone_size: .
j_call: TRBJ1-2
cdr3_aa: CAISDSGDYGYTF
cdr3_nt: TGTGCCATCAGTGATTCAGGGGACTATGGCTACACCTTC

v_call: TRBV2
d_call: .
clone_size: .
j_call: TRBJ1-1
cdr3_aa: CASSERRSNTEAFF
cdr3_nt: TGTGCCAGCAGTGAACGTCGGAGCAACACTGAAGCTTTCTTT

v_call: TRBV10-3
d_call: TRBD2
clone_size: .
j_call: TRBJ2-7
cdr3_aa: CAISESRLAGGGEQYF
cdr3_nt: TGTGCCATCAGTGAGTCGAGGCTAGCGGGGGGGGGCGAGCAGTACTTC

v_call: TRBV29-1
d_call: .
clone_size: few
j_call: TRBJ1-4
cdr3_aa: CSVVGVGEKLFF
cdr3_nt: TGCAGCGTTGTAGGGGTTGGGGAAAAACTGTTTTTT

v_call: TRBV9
d_call: .
clone_size: few
j_call: TRBJ2-1
cdr3_aa: CASSVADINNEQFF
cdr3_nt: TGTGCCAGCAGCGTAGCGGACATTAACAATGAGCAGTTCTTC

v_call: TRBV2
d_call: TRBD1
clone_size: .
j_call: TRBJ2-7
cdr3_aa: CASRPGTGEAYEQYF
cdr3_nt: TGTGCCAGCAGACCCGGGACAGGGGAGGCCTACGAGCAGTACTTC

v_call: TRBV7-2
d_call: TRBD2
clone_size: .
j_call: TRBJ2-7
cdr3_aa: CASSSGLAGTYEQYF
cdr3_nt: TGTGCCAGCAGCTCCGGACTAGCGGGGACCTACGAGCAGTACTTC

v_call: TRBV10-3
d_call: TRBD1
clone_size: .
j_call: TRBJ2-7
cdr3_aa: CAFRDSSYEQYF
cdr3_nt: TGTGCCTTTAGGGACAGCTCCTACGAGCAGTACTTC

v_call: TRBV7-6
d_call: .
clone_size: .
j_call: TRBJ2-1
cdr3_aa: CASSGSSGIGGEQFF
cdr3_nt: TGTGCCAGCAGCGGATCGTCCGGGATTGGAGGGGAGCAGTTCTTC

v_call: TRBV6-1
d_call: TRBD1
clone_size: .
j_call: TRBJ1-4
cdr3_aa: CASSEGIGGATNEKLFF
cdr3_nt: TGTGCCAGCAGTGAAGGAATAGGGGGCGCAACTAATGAAAAACTGTTTTTT

v_call: TRBV6-5
d_call: TRBD1
clone_size: few
j_call: TRBJ1-4
cdr3_aa: CASSHRQGVEKLFF
cdr3_nt: TGTGCCAGCAGTCACCGACAGGGTGTTGAAAAACTGTTTTTT

v_call: TRBV28
d_call: .
clone_size: .
j_call: TRBJ1-2
cdr3_aa: CASSFPQGNGYTF
cdr3_nt: TGTGCCAGCAGTTTCCCCCAGGGGAATGGCTACACCTTC

v_call: TRBV6-1
d_call: .
clone_size: once
j_call: TRBJ2-7
cdr3_aa: CASSDNRRDEQYF
cdr3_nt: TGTGCCAGCAGTGACAACAGGCGTGACGAGCAGTACTTC

v_call: TRBV9
d_call: TRBD2
clone_size: .
j_call: TRBJ2-1
cdr3_aa: CASSSRAGDHNEQFF
cdr3_nt: TGTGCCAGCAGCTCCCGTGCGGGGGACCACAATGAGCAGTTCTTC

v_call: TRBV6-5
d_call: TRBD1
clone_size: .
j_call: TRBJ1-5
cdr3_aa: CASSYDAGGYQPQHF
cdr3_nt: TGTGCCAGCAGTTACGATGCAGGGGGCTATCAGCCCCAGCATTTT

v_call: TRBV29-1
d_call: TRBD2
clone_size: few
j_call: TRBJ2-1
cdr3_aa: CSGKRLAGYNEQFF
cdr3_nt: TGCAGCGGGAAACGACTAGCGGGCTACAATGAGCAGTTCTTC

v_call: TRBV19
d_call: TRBD1
clone_size: .
j_call: TRBJ2-7
cdr3_aa: CASRRTGAGEQYF
cdr3_nt: TGTGCCAGTAGAAGGACAGGGGCGGGCGAGCAGTACTTC

v_call: TRBV30
d_call: TRBD1
clone_size: .
j_call: TRBJ1-5
cdr3_aa: CAWVQGEGQPQHF
cdr3_nt: TGTGCCTGGGTACAGGGGGAGGGTCAGCCCCAGCATTTT

v_call: TRBV5-1
d_call: TRBD1
clone_size: .
j_call: TRBJ1-5
cdr3_aa: CASSLGDRNQPQNF
cdr3_nt: TGCGCCAGCAGCTTGGGGGACAGAAATCAGCCCCAGAATTTT

v_call: TRBV6-1
d_call: TRBD2
clone_size: few
j_call: TRBJ2-3
cdr3_aa: CASSEQRGSTDTQYF
cdr3_nt: TGTGCCAGCAGTGAACAGCGGGGTTCCACAGATACGCAGTATTTT

v_call: TRBV6-5
d_call: .
clone_size: .
j_call: TRBJ2-7
cdr3_aa: CASSYWGETYEQYF
cdr3_nt: TGTGCCAGCAGTTACTGGGGAGAAACCTACGAGCAGTACTTC

v_call: TRBV18
d_call: TRBD1
clone_size: .
j_call: TRBJ1-1
cdr3_aa: CASSPGQGFAEAFF
cdr3_nt: TGTGCCAGCTCTCCGGGACAGGGTTTTGCTGAAGCTTTCTTT